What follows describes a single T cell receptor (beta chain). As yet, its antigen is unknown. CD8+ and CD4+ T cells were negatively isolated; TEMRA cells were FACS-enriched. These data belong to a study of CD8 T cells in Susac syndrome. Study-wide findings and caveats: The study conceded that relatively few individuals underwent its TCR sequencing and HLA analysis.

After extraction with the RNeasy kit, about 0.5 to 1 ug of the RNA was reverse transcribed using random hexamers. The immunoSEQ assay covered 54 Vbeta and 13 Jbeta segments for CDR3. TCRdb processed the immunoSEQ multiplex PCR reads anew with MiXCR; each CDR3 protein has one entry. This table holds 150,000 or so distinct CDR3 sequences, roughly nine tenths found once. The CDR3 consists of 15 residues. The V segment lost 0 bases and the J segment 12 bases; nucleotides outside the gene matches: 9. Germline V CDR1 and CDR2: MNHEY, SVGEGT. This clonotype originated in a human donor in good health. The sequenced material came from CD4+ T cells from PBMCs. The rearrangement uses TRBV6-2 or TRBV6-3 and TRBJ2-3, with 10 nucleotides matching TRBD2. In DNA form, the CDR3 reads TGTGCCAGCAGTTACTCGGCTAGCGGGGGTGCCCTCCAGTATTTT. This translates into CASSYSASGGALQYF.